Presented here are 12 T cell receptor beta chains from one specimen sequenced in a study of cytomegalovirus exposure and HLA in healthy donors. Primers for the PCR totalled 60 Vbeta and 13 Jbeta. Only in-frame clones appear in the TCRdb table, and some are missing; sequencing was by immunoSEQ multiplex PCR. The sample holds roughly 180,000 clones, 75% to 80% seen once. Sequences were obtained from PBMCs. The receptors derive from a man aged 50-60 years in good health and CMV-seropositive.

This clone was picked up one time. J is TRBJ1-2 and V is TRBV4-2; TRBD1 aligns across 9 bases. This CDR3 is 16 amino acids long. V shed 4 bases, J shed 2 bases, and the junction held 8 bases outside the gene matches. In germline, CDR1 is LGHNA, CDR2 YNFKEQ. CDR3 loop: CASSRSGQGANYGYTF. CDR3 coding DNA: TGTGCCAGCAGCCGCTCGGGACAGGGAGCCAACTATGGCTACACCTTC.

The chain has TRBV28 and TRBJ2-5; 7 bases match TRBD1. Trimming removed 9 bases from V and 2 bases from J; junction bases left unmatched: 12. Germline V CDR1 and CDR2: MDHEN, SYDVKM. This CDR3 is built from 15 residues. CDR3 loop: CASKTGQLLQETQYF. The CDR3 DNA follows: TGTGCCAGTAAGACAGGGCAACTATTACAAGAGACCCAGTACTTC.

The chain employs TRBV4-1 and TRBJ1-1; a weak D match, TRBD1 (6 bases). V lost 2 bases and J lost 1, with 20 bases in between. The CDR3 covers 18 residues. Germline V lookup: CDR1 MGHRA, CDR2 YSYEKL. This CDR3 is CASSQHPPGGPGNTEAFF. CDR3 in DNA: TGCGCCAGCAGCCAACACCCTCCGGGGGGGCCGGGGAACACTGAAGCTTTCTTT.

J is TRBJ2-3 and V is TRBV2, with TRBD2 as a possible D gene (5 bases). Germline V gives CDR1 SNHLY, CDR2 FYNNEI. The CDR3 extends over 15 amino acids. Trimming removed 11 bases at V and 0 bases at J, with 18 bases between. CDR3 sequence (DNA): TGTGCCGGAAGAGGTGGCGGAGGAAGCACAGATACGCAGTATTTT. Its translation is CAGRGGGGSTDTQYF.

This clone was picked up a small number of times. The gene calls are TRBV7-8 and TRBJ2-2; tentatively, D is TRBD2 (5 bases). V lost 7 bases, J lost 2 bases, and 17 bases lay in between. The CDR3 covers 16 residues. The germline gives CDR1 SGHVS, CDR2 FQNEAQ. The CDR3 coding sequence is TGTGCCAGCAACAAAGTACGGGGATTTAACACCGGGGAGCTGTTTTTT. Its translation: CASNKVRGFNTGELFF. Drawing the rest from reference TRBV7-8 and TRBJ2-2, the complete variable domain is GAGVSQSPRYKVAKRGQDVALRCDPISGHVSLFWYQQALGQGPEFLTYFQNEAQLDKSGLPSDRFFAERPEGSVSTLKIQRTQQEDSAVYLCASNKVRGFNTGELFFGEGSRLTVL.

The chain links TRBV5-5 to TRBJ2-2, with 9 bases lining up with TRBD1. The CDR3 sequence is 16 residues long. Per the germline V gene, CDR1 is SGHKS and CDR2 is YYEKEE (reference sequence). Trimming at V came to 3 bases and at J to 2 bases, leaving 5 bases not matched to a gene. The CDR3 loop reads CASSWRTGANTGELFF. The CDR3 nucleotides are TGTGCCAGCAGCTGGAGGACAGGGGCTAACACCGGGGAGCTGTTTTTT.

In this sample, this clone turned up once. The chain recombines TRBV29-1 with TRBJ2-2; 12 nucleotides line up with TRBD1. CDR3 length: 13 residues. Germline loops: CDR1 SQVTM, CDR2 ANQGSEA. V trimming: 6 bases; J trimming: 10 bases; junction bases outside the gene matches: 6. The CDR3 loop reads CSVGQGAGEELFF. The CDR3 bases are TGCAGCGTGGGACAGGGGGCGGGAGAGGAGCTGTTTTTT.

The CDR3, as DNA: TGCGCCAGCAGCTCGTGGACTAGCGGGGGGGCAGATACGCAGTATTTT. Protein: CASSSWTSGGADTQYF. The genes are TRBV5-1 and TRBJ2-3; 15 nucleotides match TRBD2. The germline V gene has CDR1 SGHRS and CDR2 YFSETQ. This CDR3 has 16 residues. V lost 3 bases to trimming and J lost 4 bases; unmatched junction nucleotides: 3.

The V and J genes are TRBV30 and TRBJ1-5; a weak D match, TRBD1 (6 bases). This CDR3 has 13 residues. V was pared by 8 bases and J by 6 bases, with 17 bases between. CDR1 GTSNPN and CDR2 SVGIG come from the germline V gene (reference sequence). CDR3: CASGRGNTQPQHF. CDR3 DNA sequence: TGTGCCAGTGGAAGGGGGAATACTCAGCCCCAGCATTTT.

The V and J genes are TRBV28 and TRBJ1-1, with 7 bases identical to TRBD1. This CDR3 region has 13 residues. V was clipped by 8 bases and J by 5 bases; unmatched bases: 8. Germline V gene data show CDR1 as MDHEN and CDR2 as SYDVKM. CDR3 sequence: CASGVGGATEAFF. Here the CDR3 DNA reads TGTGCCAGCGGGGTAGGGGGCGCGACTGAAGCTTTCTTT.

This chain connects TRBV10-1 to TRBJ1-1; 7 positions match TRBD1. Germline CDR1 WNHNN, CDR2 SYGVQD (reference sequence). The CDR3 contains 14 residues. Trimming cost V 6 bases and J 4 bases; bases outside gene matches: 8. Written as DNA, the CDR3 is TGCGCCAGCAGCAGAGACAGGGCGAGCACTGAAGCTTTCTTT. This gives the protein CASSRDRASTEAFF.

The V gene is TRBV27, the J gene TRBJ1-2; 9 bases align to TRBD1. The CDR3 runs 12 residues. The germline V gene has CDR1 MNHEY and CDR2 SMNVEV (reference sequence). V trimming: 5 bases; J trimming: 7 bases; junction bases outside the gene matches: 2. CDR3 DNA: TGTGCCAGCAGTAAGGACAGGGGTGGCTACACCTTC. This encodes CASSKDRGGYTF.